Following are 30 T cell receptor beta chains from one sample sequenced in a study of identical twins. MiXCR was run by TCRdb on the 5' RACE reads, yielding one entry per CDR3 protein. The sample lists 300,000 to 400,000 distinct CDR3 sequences; around 9.7% were seen once. The sample taken for sequencing was naive T cells sorted from blood. The source is a woman between 50 and 59 years old in good health.

The rearrangement joins TRBV28 to TRBJ2-1; a possible D gene is TRBD2 (5 bases). The CDR3 totals 13 residues. Deletions cut 11 bases from V and 7 bases from J, with 18 bases between. Germline V gives CDR1 MDHEN, CDR2 SYDVKM. The CDR3, as DNA: TGTGCCGTGCCGGGGTCGTCTCGGAATGAGCAGTTCTTC. This encodes CAVPGSSRNEQFF.

The sample holds many counts of this clonotype. The chain has TRBV12-3 or TRBV12-4 and TRBJ2-3; D is uncertain. Between the trimmed V and J ends, which lost 8 bases and 4 bases, there was a span of 7 bases. CDR3 length equals 11 residues. The CDR3 DNA is TGTGCCAGCGCGCCTTCAGATACGCAGTATTTT. This gives the protein CASAPSDTQYF.

This clonotype was found a few times. V is TRBV5-4 and J is TRBJ2-1, with D maybe TRBD2 (5 bases). CDR1 is SGHNT, CDR2 YYREEE, per germline (reference sequence). The ends were cut back, 4 bases at V and 6 bases at J, with 14 bases in the middle. The length of the CDR3 is 14 residues. In DNA form, the CDR3 reads TGTGCCAGCAGCCGGGGAGCAGAGGGCAATGAGCAGTTCTTC. It translates to CASSRGAEGNEQFF.

This clonotype showed up many times. The chain joins TRBV5-1 to TRBJ2-7; the D is unclear. Trimming took off 4 bases at V and 0 bases at J, with 11 bases between the two ends. Per the germline V gene, CDR1 is SGHRS and CDR2 is YFSETQ. This CDR3 has 14 residues. CDR3 region: CASSPGPSSYEQYV. In nucleotides, the CDR3 is TGCGCCAGCAGCCCCGGGCCAAGCTCCTACGAGCAGTACGTC.

There are many counts of this clonotype. Written as DNA, the CDR3 is TGTGCCAGCAGCTGGATCGTTACAGAGAATGAGCAGTTCTTC. Translating gives CASSWIVTENEQFF. The V call is TRBV7-2, the J call TRBJ2-1; D remains unclear. The germline V gene has CDR1 SGHTA and CDR2 FQGNSA. The CDR3 has 14 residues. The V end lost 4 bases, the J end lost 7 bases, and 14 bases lay between the germline ends.

This clonotype was recorded a few times. The chain recombines TRBV5-1 with TRBJ2-1; TRBD1 matches at 10 bases. This CDR3 is 19 amino acids long. V lost 3 bases, J lost 1 base, and 13 bases stayed unmatched. The germline V gene has CDR1 SGHRS and CDR2 YFSETQ. CDR3 sequence reads: CASSSKRDRGYSSYNEQFF. DNA for the CDR3: TGCGCCAGCAGCTCGAAACGGGACAGGGGATACTCATCCTACAATGAGCAGTTCTTC.

This clonotype came up a few times. This chain joins TRBV6-5 and TRBJ2-3, with unresolved D. CDR1 MNHEY and CDR2 SVGAGI come from the germline V gene. V was shortened by 3 bases and J by 3 bases, with 13 bases between the two germline ends. The CDR3 is made up of 15 amino acids. The CDR3 nucleotides are TGTGCCAGCAGTTATGTGGTTGGGGTAACAGATACGCAGTATTTT. Translation: CASSYVVGVTDTQYF.

This clonotype was counted ten times or more. V gene TRBV30 combines with J gene TRBJ2-2; 13 nucleotides align to TRBD2. The CDR3 extends over 16 amino acids. Germline assignment: CDR1 GTSNPN and CDR2 SVGIG (reference sequence). With 6 bases clipped from V and 0 bases from J, the junction kept 4 bases outside the gene matches. This CDR3 is CACYGLAGANTGELFF. In nucleotides, the CDR3 is TGTGCCTGCTATGGACTAGCGGGAGCGAACACCGGGGAGCTGTTTTTT.

The chain couples TRBV20-1 to TRBJ2-1; D is unclear. Germline V gene lookup returns CDR1 DFQATT and CDR2 SNEGSKA (reference sequence). V dropped 7 bases and J dropped 2 bases, with 12 bases sitting between them. The CDR3 is 13 amino acids. The CDR3 DNA reads TGCAGTGTTCAAGGCCTAACCTACAATGAGCAGTTCTTC. This translates into CSVQGLTYNEQFF.

This clonotype was counted at least ten times. The J gene is TRBJ2-3, the V gene TRBV5-1; 7 bases are shared with TRBD2. The CDR3 covers 15 residues. V lost 5 bases and J lost 3; bases outside the gene matches: 9. Per the germline V gene, CDR1 is SGHRS and CDR2 is YFSETQ. CDR3 sequence: CASSRGELTTDTQYF. The CDR3 nucleotides are TGCGCCAGCAGTCGGGGGGAGCTTACGACAGATACGCAGTATTTT.

This clonotype was detected a few times. The V gene is TRBV11-2, the J gene TRBJ2-2; 11 nucleotides match TRBD2. The CDR3 loop spans 15 amino acids. CDR1 and CDR2 from the germline V gene are SGHAT and FQNNGV. J lost 4 bases, V lost 6 bases, and 4 bases had no gene match. CDR3 residues: CASRSGLAGTGELFF. The CDR3, as DNA: TGTGCCAGCAGATCTGGACTAGCGGGCACCGGGGAGCTGTTTTTT. The whole variable domain, remainder taken from reference TRBV11-2 and TRBJ2-2, is EAGVAQSPRYKIIEKRQSVAFWCNPISGHATLYWYQQILGQGPKLLIQFQNNGVVDDSQLPKDRFSAERLKGVDSTLKIQPAKLEDSAVYLCASRSGLAGTGELFFGEGSRLTVL.

This clonotype has just a few counts. The DNA of the CDR3 is TGTGCCAGCAGCCAAGATCGACAATCCCCACACTCTGGAAACACCATATATTTT. Its protein is CASSQDRQSPHSGNTIYF. The rearrangement joins TRBV3-1 to TRBJ1-3; D gene uncertain. The CDR3 contains 18 residues. CDR1 LGHDT and CDR2 YNNKEL come from the germline V gene (reference sequence). V was trimmed by 0 bases and J by 0 bases, leaving 15 bases between them. The full variable domain, with the rest looked up from reference TRBV3-1 and TRBJ1-3, is DTAVSQTPKYLVTQMGNDKSIKCEQNLGHDTMYWYKQDSKKFLKIMFSYNNKELIINETVPNRFSPKSPDKAHLNLHINSLELGDSAVYFCASSQDRQSPHSGNTIYFGEGSWLTVV.

This sequence joins TRBV5-1 and TRBJ1-1; D ambiguous. The CDR3 consists of 14 residues. Germline V gives CDR1 SGHRS, CDR2 YFSETQ. V dropped 3 bases and J dropped 1 base, with 10 bases sitting between them. The CDR3 sequence is CASSYTQENTEAFF. CDR3 DNA: TGCGCCAGCAGCTATACGCAGGAGAACACTGAAGCTTTCTTT.

This chain joins TRBV27 and TRBJ2-7; D remains unclear. Germline V CDR1 and CDR2: MNHEY, SMNVEV (reference sequence). Trimming cost V 7 bases and J 0 bases, with 13 bases left between them. This CDR3 spans 14 amino acids. CDR3 in amino acids: CASTAHTHSYEQYV. The CDR3 nucleotides are TGTGCCAGCACCGCCCATACACACTCCTACGAGCAGTACGTC.

This clonotype was picked up a small number of times. This rearrangement joins TRBV7-9 to TRBJ2-3, with TRBD1 matching over 9 bases. The CDR3 has 14 amino acids. V trimming: 4 bases; J trimming: 8 bases; junction bases outside the gene matches: 7. The V gene's germline CDR1 is SEHNR and CDR2 FQNEAQ (reference sequence). The CDR3 nucleotides read TGTGCCAGCAGCTCGGGACAGGGAAGGGGTACGCAGTATTTT. Translating it yields CASSSGQGRGTQYF.

The CDR3 DNA reads TGTGCCAGCAGTTTCGGGCAGGGGGTCACCGGGGAGCTGTTTTTT. Encoded protein: CASSFGQGVTGELFF. V and J are TRBV27 and TRBJ2-2, with 7 bases aligning to TRBD1. J gave up 4 bases and V 3 bases, and 5 bases lay outside the gene matches. CDR3 size: 15 residues. The V gene's germline CDR1 is MNHEY and CDR2 SMNVEV (reference sequence).

This clonotype was detected ten times or more. The chain uses TRBV29-1 and TRBJ2-1; TRBD2 agrees at 7 bases. The CDR3 is 15 amino acids. V trimming: 4 bases; J trimming: 6 bases; junction bases outside the gene matches: 12. Per germline, CDR1 SQVTM and CDR2 ANQGSEA. The CDR3 reads CSVVRGGRVRNEQFF. The CDR3 DNA sequence: TGCAGCGTTGTTCGGGGCGGGAGAGTCCGCAATGAGCAGTTCTTC.

This clonotype was seen a handful of times. This sequence joins TRBV24-1 and TRBJ2-1; D uncertain. Deletions cut 3 bases from V and 4 bases from J, with 9 bases between. This CDR3 contains 14 residues. CDR1 is KGHDR, CDR2 SFDVKD, per germline. In DNA form, the CDR3 reads TGTGCCACCAGTGATCCCCGACTGTACAATGAGCAGTTCTTC. Its translation is CATSDPRLYNEQFF.

This clonotype has more than one count but fewer than ten. Its ends do not fully match the called genes, so a read error is possible. This rearrangement joins TRBV2 to TRBJ2-1; D gene uncertain. The length of the CDR3 is 10 residues. In germline, CDR1 is SNHLY, CDR2 FYNNEI. The CDR3 bases are TGTGCCAGCAGTGAAGCGCTTCCTGTCTTC. Translating gives CASSEALPVF.

This clonotype was seen repeatedly, ten times or more. The V gene is TRBV7-9, the J gene TRBJ2-3; D unclear. Germline CDR1 and CDR2: SEHNR and FQNEAQ (reference sequence). This CDR3 is built from 15 residues. Trimming took 1 base from V and 0 from J, leaving 8 bases between them. CDR3 DNA: TGTGCCAGCAGCTTAGATTGGGAAAGCACAGATACGCAGTATTTT. The encoded protein is CASSLDWESTDTQYF. Full variable domain (remainder filled in from reference TRBV7-9 and TRBJ2-3): DTGVSQNPRHKITKRGQNVTFRCDPISEHNRLYWYRQTLGQGPEFLTYFQNEAQLEKSRLLSDRFSAERPKGSFSTLEIQRTEQGDSAMYLCASSLDWESTDTQYFGPGTRLTVL.

This chain joins TRBV25-1 and TRBJ2-1; tentatively, D is TRBD1 (6 bases). This CDR3 has 11 residues. The germline gives CDR1 MGHDK, CDR2 SYGVNS. Trimming pared 1 base from V and 15 bases from J, leaving 10 bases between. The CDR3 region is CASSELGAPFF. CDR3 bases: TGTGCCAGCAGTGAATTGGGGGCTCCGTTCTTC.

CDR3 bases: TGTGCCACCAGTGACCCGGGACAGGGGGCCGGGGAGCTGTTTTTT. Protein product: CATSDPGQGAGELFF. The chain links TRBV24-1 to TRBJ2-2, with 11 bases that match TRBD1. Germline CDR1 KGHDR, CDR2 SFDVKD. Losses at the gene ends were 4 bases for V and 6 bases for J; bases not matched to a gene: 3. CDR3 size: 15 residues.

This rearrangement joins TRBV11-2 to TRBJ2-1; TRBD1 aligns across 9 bases. CDR1 is SGHAT, CDR2 FQNNGV, per germline. This CDR3 comprises 16 residues. The V and J ends lost 4 bases and 2 bases, in that order; junction bases with no gene match: 6. The chain's CDR3 is CASSSRDRETYNEQFF. The DNA of the CDR3 is TGTGCCAGCAGCTCCCGGGACAGGGAAACCTACAATGAGCAGTTCTTC. The whole variable domain, remainder taken from reference TRBV11-2 and TRBJ2-1, is EAGVAQSPRYKIIEKRQSVAFWCNPISGHATLYWYQQILGQGPKLLIQFQNNGVVDDSQLPKDRFSAERLKGVDSTLKIQPAKLEDSAVYLCASSSRDRETYNEQFFGPGTRLTVL.

This clonotype was seen at least ten times. V usage is TRBV12-3 or TRBV12-4 and J usage is TRBJ2-3; a possible D gene is TRBD2 (6 bases). This CDR3 has 13 residues. V was pared by 6 bases and J by 3 bases, with 10 bases between. CDR3 in amino acids: CASSRDSTDTQYF. CDR3 sequence (DNA): TGTGCCAGCAGCCGGGACTCAACAGATACGCAGTATTTT.

In its sample, this clonotype was seen many times. The chain carries TRBV29-1 and TRBJ2-4, with 7 positions matching TRBD2. CDR1 and CDR2 (germline): SQVTM, ANQGSEA. This CDR3 is 14 amino acids long. V dropped 4 bases and J dropped 7; count of bases not matched to a gene: 10. The CDR3 spells CSVGMGLRRNIQYF. The CDR3 DNA is TGCAGCGTTGGAATGGGACTAAGGAGGAACATTCAGTACTTC.

This clonotype showed up just a few times. The genes are TRBV5-1 and TRBJ2-5; 8 nucleotides align to TRBD2. The germline V gene encodes CDR1 SGHRS and CDR2 YFSETQ. The CDR3 spans 16 residues. Losses at the gene ends were 4 bases for V and 6 bases for J; bases not matched to a gene: 14. The chain's CDR3 is CASSASPGLVGKTQYF. The CDR3 bases are TGCGCCAGCAGCGCCAGTCCGGGACTAGTGGGGAAGACCCAGTACTTC.

The genes are TRBV6-2 or TRBV6-3 and TRBJ1-1; D gene uncertain. Trimming cost V 7 bases and J 0 bases, with 12 bases left between them. Germline-derived CDR1 and CDR2 are MNHEY and SVGEGT. The CDR3 spans 14 residues. CDR3 nucleotides: TGTGCCAGCATCCAAGCAGGATTGAACACTGAAGCTTTCTTT. This translates into CASIQAGLNTEAFF.

This clonotype was observed a few times. This sequence joins TRBV10-3 and TRBJ2-3; TRBD1 matches at 7 bases. This CDR3 region has 15 residues. J lost 1 base, V lost 6 bases, and 7 bases had no gene match. CDR1 is ENHRY, CDR2 SYGVKD, per germline. The CDR3 DNA follows: TGTGCCATCAGAGGGACAGACGTCGGCACAGATACGCAGTATTTT. Translating it yields CAIRGTDVGTDTQYF.

CDR3 bases: TGTGCCAGCAGCTACGGGACTAGCGAGGGAAGAGGGAATGAGCAGTTCTTC. Protein product: CASSYGTSEGRGNEQFF. The genes are TRBV7-9 and TRBJ2-1, with 10 bases that match TRBD2. The CDR3 totals 17 residues. Per germline, CDR1 SEHNR and CDR2 FQNEAQ (reference sequence). The V segment lost 4 bases and the J segment 7 bases; nucleotides outside the gene matches: 13.

The rearrangement links TRBV27 to TRBJ1-4; D is unclear. Germline CDR1 is MNHEY and CDR2 is SMNVEV (reference sequence). Trimming removed 4 bases at V and 0 bases at J, with 12 bases between. The CDR3 spans 16 residues. The CDR3 coding sequence is TGTGCCAGCAGTTCCCTCATGGGTGCAACTAATGAAAAACTGTTTTTT. Protein sequence: CASSSLMGATNEKLFF.